This passage covers 18 T cell receptor beta chains from one sample sequenced in a study of blood T cell repertoires in COVID-19. The assay was immunoSEQ multiplex PCR, and TCRdb's table has in-frame clones only and misses some. The table has 180,000 or so clones, under 80% seen once. The material sequenced was peripheral blood. All receptors come from a man in his forties or fifties who had recovered from COVID-19.

The V call is TRBV29-1, the J call TRBJ1-1, with D hard to call. In germline, CDR1 is SQVTM, CDR2 ANQGSEA. The V and J ends lost 5 bases and 4 bases respectively, with 14 bases between them. There are 13 residues in the CDR3. CDR3 DNA: TGCAGCGTTCTTGTCCGGGTAGGCACTGAAGCTTTCTTT. This codes for CSVLVRVGTEAFF.

The rearrangement links TRBV19 to TRBJ2-5, with no clear D. Germline V gene sequence: CDR1 LNHDA, CDR2 SQIVND (reference sequence). CDR3 length: 14 amino acids. Trimming stripped 4 bases from V and 1 base from J, with 10 bases between. In DNA form, the CDR3 reads TGTGCCAGTAGTAACCGTGGCGGCCAAGAGACCCAGTACTTC. As protein: CASSNRGGQETQYF.

The gene calls are TRBV28 and TRBJ1-2, with 7 positions matching TRBD1. This CDR3 contains 12 residues. Germline V gene sequence: CDR1 MDHEN, CDR2 SYDVKM. V dropped 6 bases and J dropped 8; count of bases not matched to a gene: 6. As DNA, the CDR3 is TGTGCCAGCAGGGCTGACAGGGCGGGCTACACCTTC. This encodes CASRADRAGYTF.

This sequence joins TRBV27 and TRBJ2-1; TRBD2 agrees at 7 bases. J lost 9 bases, V lost 1 base, and 9 bases had no gene match. The CDR3 loop spans 15 amino acids. Germline CDR1 reads MNHEY; CDR2 reads SMNVEV (reference sequence). CDR3 coding DNA: TGTGCCAGCAGTTTATATTTCCGCGTAGCGGGTGAGCAGTTCTTC. This translates into CASSLYFRVAGEQFF.

CDR3 amino acids: CASSHRQGARDEQFF. The CDR3 coding sequence is TGCGCCAGCAGCCATCGACAGGGGGCGCGGGATGAGCAGTTCTTC. The chain employs TRBV4-1 and TRBJ2-1; 10 bases line up with TRBD1. J was trimmed by 8 bases and V by 3 bases; bases with no gene match: 7. This CDR3 contains 15 residues. Germline-derived CDR1 and CDR2 are MGHRA and YSYEKL.

The chain recombines TRBV9 with TRBJ2-2, with a tentative D call TRBD2 (6 bases). CDR1 is SGDLS and CDR2 is YYNGEE in the germline V gene. The germline V and J ends were trimmed by 4 bases and 8 bases, with 21 bases remaining between them. This CDR3 comprises 16 residues. CDR3 residues: CASSPPGLSFGGELFF. CDR3 sequence (DNA): TGTGCCAGCAGCCCCCCGGGACTTTCTTTTGGGGGGGAGCTGTTTTTT.

The chain couples TRBV6-5 to TRBJ2-7; a possible D gene is TRBD1 (7 bases). This CDR3 comprises 12 residues. Trimming took 11 bases from V and 0 from J, leaving 11 bases between them. Germline values: CDR1 MNHEY, CDR2 SVGAGI. CDR3 sequence reads: CAGGTVSYEQYF. The CDR3 nucleotides are TGTGCCGGGGGGACAGTCTCCTACGAGCAGTACTTC.

The genes are TRBV6-2 or TRBV6-3 and TRBJ2-1; 13 nucleotides align to TRBD2. V shed 5 bases, J shed 4 bases, and the junction held 8 bases outside the gene matches. CDR3 length: 17 residues. Germline lookup yields CDR1 MNHEY and CDR2 SVGEGT. The CDR3 here is CASSRAGTSGIYNEQFF. For the CDR3, the DNA is TGTGCCAGCAGTCGGGCCGGGACTAGCGGGATTTACAATGAGCAGTTCTTC.

This chain links TRBV10-3 with TRBJ2-7, with a possible D match to TRBD1 (5 bases). The V gene lost 0 bases and the J gene lost 5 bases, with 14 bases spanning the gap. The germline V gene encodes CDR1 ENHRY and CDR2 SYGVKD. This CDR3 has 15 amino acids. The CDR3 nucleotides read TGTGCCATCAGTGAGTCGAGTGACAGAGGAGACGAGCAGTACTTC. Translating it yields CAISESSDRGDEQYF.

This chain connects TRBV9 to TRBJ2-3; 7 bases line up with TRBD1. Germline V gene sequence: CDR1 SGDLS, CDR2 YYNGEE. The CDR3 totals 16 residues. J gave up 0 bases and V 1 base, and 5 bases lay outside the gene matches. The CDR3 sequence is CASSVYRGRSTDTQYF. CDR3 bases: TGTGCCAGCAGCGTATACAGGGGAAGGAGCACAGATACGCAGTATTTT.

The V call is TRBV19, the J call TRBJ2-1; TRBD2 might be the D (6 bases). V was trimmed by 5 bases and J by 6 bases, leaving 14 bases between them. In germline, CDR1 is LNHDA, CDR2 SQIVND (reference sequence). The CDR3 sequence is 14 residues long. The CDR3 DNA reads TGTGCCAGTAGTCGGGACTCCGTACCCAATGAGCAGTTCTTC. It yields the protein CASSRDSVPNEQFF. Full variable domain (rest looked up from reference TRBV19 and TRBJ2-1): DGGITQSPKYLFRKEGQNVTLSCEQNLNHDAMYWYRQDPGQGLRLIYYSQIVNDFQKGDIAEGYSVSREKKESFPLTVTSAQKNPTAFYLCASSRDSVPNEQFFGPGTRLTVL.

CDR3 sequence reads: CASSTDSQFSYEQYF. The CDR3 DNA reads as TGCGCCAGCAGCACGGACAGCCAGTTCTCCTACGAGCAGTACTTC. The rearrangement uses TRBV5-1 and TRBJ2-7; TRBD1 is a possible D gene (6 bases). The CDR3 covers 15 residues. Germline values: CDR1 SGHRS, CDR2 YFSETQ. The V end lost 4 bases, the J end lost 0 bases, and 14 bases lay between the germline ends.

This clone was recorded only once. CDR3 sequence reads: CASSLGGDQPQHF. The CDR3 DNA reads as TGTGCCAGCAGCTTAGGGGGAGATCAGCCCCAGCATTTT. The V gene is TRBV5-5, the J gene TRBJ1-5, with D perhaps matching TRBD1 (6 bases). Trimming pared 2 bases from V and 5 bases from J, leaving 8 bases between. This CDR3 has 13 amino acids. The germline gives CDR1 SGHKS, CDR2 YYEKEE (reference sequence).

The V gene is TRBV5-1, the J gene TRBJ2-5, with a possible D match to TRBD1 (5 bases). CDR1 is SGHRS and CDR2 is YFSETQ in the germline V gene. Trimming took off 7 bases at V and 0 bases at J, with 10 bases between the two ends. The length of the CDR3 is 13 residues. The CDR3 sequence: CASRRQNQETQYF. CDR3 nucleotide sequence: TGCGCCAGCCGAAGACAGAACCAAGAGACCCAGTACTTC.

This chain joins TRBV27 and TRBJ1-5, with 7 bases matching TRBD1. V was clipped by 4 bases and J by 0 bases; unmatched bases: 9. In germline, CDR1 is MNHEY, CDR2 SMNVEV (reference sequence). The CDR3 is made up of 17 amino acids. CDR3 amino acids: CASSSRQGLGSNQPQHF. CDR3 coding DNA: TGTGCCAGCAGTTCCCGACAGGGATTAGGTAGCAATCAGCCCCAGCATTTT.

CDR3 sequence reads: CASSYTAGGAETQYF. The CDR3 DNA follows: TGCGCCAGCAGCTATACTGCTGGGGGCGCAGAGACCCAGTACTTC. This rearrangement joins TRBV5-1 to TRBJ2-5; a possible D gene is TRBD1 (6 bases). Germline values: CDR1 SGHRS, CDR2 YFSETQ. There are 15 residues in the CDR3. The V end lost 3 bases, the J end lost 4 bases, and 16 bases lay between the germline ends.

The V gene is TRBV28, the J gene TRBJ1-2, with D maybe TRBD1 (6 bases). This CDR3 is built from 15 residues. Germline assignment: CDR1 MDHEN and CDR2 SYDVKM. The V end was cut by 6 bases, the J end by 2 bases, with 16 bases between. The CDR3 loop reads CASRLSGQLNYGYTF. The CDR3, as DNA: TGTGCCAGCAGGTTAAGCGGACAGCTGAACTATGGCTACACCTTC.

This chain joins TRBV10-2 and TRBJ1-5; D gene uncertain. Trimming took 3 bases from V and 0 from J, leaving 15 bases between them. CDR1 WSHSY and CDR2 SAAADI come from the germline V gene. This CDR3 has 17 residues. The CDR3 region has the DNA TGCGCCAGCAGTGATGTAACGAGGAAACTTAGCAATCAGCCCCAGCATTTT. This encodes CASSDVTRKLSNQPQHF.